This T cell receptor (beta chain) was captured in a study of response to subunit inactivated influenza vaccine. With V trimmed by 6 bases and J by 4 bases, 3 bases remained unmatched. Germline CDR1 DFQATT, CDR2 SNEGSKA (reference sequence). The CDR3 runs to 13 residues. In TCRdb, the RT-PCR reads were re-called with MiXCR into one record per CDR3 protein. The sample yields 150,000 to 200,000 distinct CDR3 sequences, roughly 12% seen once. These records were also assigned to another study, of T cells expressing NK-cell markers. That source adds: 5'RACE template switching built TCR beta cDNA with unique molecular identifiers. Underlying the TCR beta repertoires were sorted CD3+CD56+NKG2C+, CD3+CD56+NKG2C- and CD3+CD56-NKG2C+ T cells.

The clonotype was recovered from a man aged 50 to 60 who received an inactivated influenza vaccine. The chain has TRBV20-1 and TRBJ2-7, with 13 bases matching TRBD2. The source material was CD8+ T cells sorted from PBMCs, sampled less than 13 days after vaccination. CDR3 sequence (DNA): TGCAGTGCGTGGACTAGCGGGAGTTACGAGCAGTACTTC. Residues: CSAWTSGSYEQYF.